Listed below are T cell receptor beta chains from one sample, sequenced in a study of cytomegalovirus exposure and HLA in healthy donors. Assay used: immunoSEQ multiplex PCR; TCRdb lists only in-frame clones, some missing. The sample shows some 200,000 clones, about 80% of them seen only once. The sample taken for sequencing was PBMCs. These receptors originate from a man between 18 and 29 years old in good health and CMV-seronegative. CDR3s include the opening cysteine and the closing phenylalanine or tryptophan.

j_call: TRBJ2-7; v_call: TRBV4-1; cdr3_aa: CASSLTGTGDYEQYF
j_call: TRBJ2-7; v_call: TRBV5-1; cdr3_aa: CASSTGTSSYEQYF
j_call: TRBJ1-5; v_call: TRBV2; cdr3_aa: CASRRRGNQPQHF
j_call: TRBJ2-3; v_call: TRBV7-9; cdr3_aa: CASSQLMLDTQYF
j_call: TRBJ2-7; v_call: TRBV2; cdr3_aa: CASSEGHSYEQYF
j_call: TRBJ2-6; v_call: TRBV5-1; cdr3_aa: CASSLDTNSGANVLTF
j_call: TRBJ2-7; v_call: TRBV28; cdr3_aa: CASSLGRVGKYF
j_call: TRBJ2-5; v_call: TRBV15; cdr3_aa: CATSRGQGKTQYF
j_call: TRBJ1-1; v_call: TRBV18; cdr3_aa: CASSPLGGGDTEAFF
j_call: TRBJ1-2; v_call: TRBV2; cdr3_aa: CASSDLVGAPYGYTF
j_call: TRBJ2-1; v_call: TRBV4-1; cdr3_aa: CASSQGLAGGYNEQFF
j_call: TRBJ2-7; v_call: TRBV6-5; cdr3_aa: CASSTGTSVYEQYF
j_call: TRBJ1-1; v_call: TRBV7-9; cdr3_aa: CASSTWDSSNTEAFF
j_call: TRBJ2-1; v_call: TRBV7-2; cdr3_aa: CASSLDGQGQSYNEQFF
j_call: TRBJ1-1; v_call: TRBV11-2; cdr3_aa: CASSASWANTEAFF
j_call: TRBJ1-2; v_call: TRBV7-2; cdr3_aa: CASSLAQGAGPSRGYTF
j_call: TRBJ2-7; v_call: TRBV6-1; cdr3_aa: CASSRTSGSSYEQYF
j_call: TRBJ2-7; v_call: TRBV15; cdr3_aa: CATSRGTGKETGEQYF
j_call: TRBJ1-1; v_call: TRBV19; cdr3_aa: CASWGTGWTEAFF
j_call: TRBJ2-1; v_call: TRBV7-8; cdr3_aa: CASSHPLAGTYNEQFF
j_call: TRBJ2-3; v_call: TRBV28; cdr3_aa: CASSFRDRGFTQYF
j_call: TRBJ2-1; v_call: TRBV5-1; cdr3_aa: CASSFHRGGGGNEQFF